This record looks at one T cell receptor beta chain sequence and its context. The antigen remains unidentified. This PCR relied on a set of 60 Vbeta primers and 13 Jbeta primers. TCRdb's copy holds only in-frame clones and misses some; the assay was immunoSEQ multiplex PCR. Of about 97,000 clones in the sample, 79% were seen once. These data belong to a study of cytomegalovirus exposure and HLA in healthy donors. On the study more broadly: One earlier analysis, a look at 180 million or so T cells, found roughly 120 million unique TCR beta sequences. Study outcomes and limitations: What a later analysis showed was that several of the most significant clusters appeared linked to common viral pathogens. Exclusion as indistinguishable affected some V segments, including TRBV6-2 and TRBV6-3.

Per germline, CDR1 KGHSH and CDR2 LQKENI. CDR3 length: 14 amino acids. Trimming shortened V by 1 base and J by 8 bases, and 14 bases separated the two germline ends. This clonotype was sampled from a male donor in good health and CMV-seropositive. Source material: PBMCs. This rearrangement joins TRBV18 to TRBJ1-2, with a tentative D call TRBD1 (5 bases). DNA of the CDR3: TGTGCCAGCTCACCACTGCAGGGCGTGGGAGGCTACACCTTC. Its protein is CASSPLQGVGGYTF.